Listed below are T cell receptor beta chains from one sample, sequenced in a study of long-term antiretroviral therapy in people with HIV. TCRdb's copy holds only in-frame clones and misses some; the assay was immunoSEQ multiplex PCR. The profile shows some 15,000 clones, 60% to 80% of them singletons. The sequencing here drew on unsorted PBMCs, taken 0.5 years before starting antiretroviral therapy. Receptor source: a woman in her thirties or forties with HIV. The CDR3 runs from the conserved cysteine through the conserved F or W. A D gene is named only where the DNA matches it firmly. Not every row has a clone size; where given, it reads once, few, many or a size class.

TRBJ1-1 once TRBV20-1 - TGCAGTGCTAGAGAAAGTACTGAAGCTTTCTTT CSARESTEAFF
TRBJ1-2 - TRBV9 TRBD1 TGTGCCAGCAGCGCCCGGGACAGGGGGCTAGCCTATGGCTACACCTTC CASSARDRGLAYGYTF
TRBJ2-3 - TRBV19 - TGTGCCAGTGGCTTTGTATCTCTGAGGGGAGAAACGCAGTATTTT CASGFVSLRGETQYF
TRBJ2-5 - TRBV6-5 - TGTGCCAGCAGTTACTCTTTCAAAGAGACCCAGTACTTC CASSYSFKETQYF
TRBJ2-3 - TRBV7-9 TRBD2 TGTGCCAGCAGCCGAACGACTAGCGGCACAGATACGCAGTATTTT CASSRTTSGTDTQYF
TRBJ1-5 - TRBV9 TRBD1 TGTGCCAGAACTCCGGGACAGGGGAGGCAGCCCCAGCATTTT CARTPGQGRQPQHF
TRBJ1-2 - TRBV18 TRBD1 TGTGCCAGCTCACCATTAGCAGGGGGCGGCGTCGATGGCTACACCTTC CASSPLAGGGVDGYTF
TRBJ2-5 - TRBV18 - TGTGCCAGCTCACCACCGGGGAAAGAGACCCAGTACTTC CASSPPGKETQYF
TRBJ2-5 - TRBV5-1 TRBD1 TGCGCCAGCACGCTCACAGGGGGAGGAGAGACCCAGTACTTC CASTLTGGGETQYF
TRBJ2-7 - TRBV18 - TGTGCCAGCTCGCCAACAGGGAACGAGCAGTACTTC CASSPTGNEQYF
TRBJ2-7 - TRBV7-6 TRBD1 TGTGCCAGCAGCTTAGCACATCCGGGACAGACCTACGAGCAGTACTTC CASSLAHPGQTYEQYF
TRBJ2-7 - TRBV7-2 TRBD1 TGTGCCAGCAGCCGGGACAGGGGTGGAACCTACGAGCAGTACTTC CASSRDRGGTYEQYF
TRBJ1-5 - TRBV7-2 - TGTGCCAGCAGCCCAGACGGGGGGGCCGGACAGCCCCAGCATTTT CASSPDGGAGQPQHF
TRBJ1-2 few TRBV6-5 - TGTGCCAGCAGTTACTCTAGCCAGGCGTACTATGGCTACACCTTC CASSYSSQAYYGYTF
TRBJ2-2 - TRBV27 - TGTGCCAGCAGCCCCCTCGGGGCCAGTAGCGGGGAGCTGTTTTTT CASSPLGASSGELFF
TRBJ1-1 - TRBV4-3 - TGCGCCAGCAGCCAAGAACCGGGTTCCACTGAAGCTTTCTTT CASSQEPGSTEAFF
TRBJ1-1 - TRBV30 - TGTGCCTGGAGTCCCAGGGCCCTGGGCACTGAAGCTTTCTTT CAWSPRALGTEAFF
TRBJ1-6 - TRBV27 - TGCGACATTCGAGGGGCTAGCTCCTATAATTCACCCCTCCACTTT CDIRGASSYNSPLHF
TRBJ2-3 - TRBV5-6 TRBD2 TGTGCCAGCAGCCGACTAGCGGGGGGGGGCTATAGCACAGATACGCAGTATTTT CASSRLAGGGYSTDTQYF
TRBJ1-4 - TRBV19 - TGTGCCAGTGCCGAGACTTGGGGGTCACATGAAAAACTGTTTTTT CASAETWGSHEKLFF
TRBJ1-4 few TRBV2 TRBD1 TGTGCCAGCAGTGGACAGGGTGCAACTAATGAAAAACTGTTTTTT CASSGQGATNEKLFF
TRBJ2-7 - TRBV9 - TGTGCCAGCAGCCCGGAGGAATACGCTCAACAGTACTTC CASSPEEYAQQYF
TRBJ2-4 - TRBV7-9 - TGTGCCAGCAGCTTAGCGACGAGTCTAGCCAAAAACATTCAGTACTTC CASSLATSLAKNIQYF
TRBJ2-7 - TRBV19 - TGTGCCAGTAGTATAGTAGGCGACTCCTACGAGCAGTACTTC CASSIVGDSYEQYF
TRBJ1-1 - TRBV6-1 - TGTGCCAGCAGTGAAGCGCAGGTAGGGGGTGAAGCTTTCTTT CASSEAQVGGEAFF
TRBJ1-2 few TRBV19 TRBD1 TGTGCCAGTAGAGATCCGGGACAGGGCTCTGGCTACACCTTC CASRDPGQGSGYTF
TRBJ2-1 - TRBV18 TRBD1 TGTGCCAGCTCACCAAGGGGACAGGGTTACTACAATGAGCAGTTCTTC CASSPRGQGYYNEQFF
TRBJ2-2 - TRBV29-1 - TGCAGCGTTGAAGTCTCTTATAACACCGGGGAGCTGTTTTTT CSVEVSYNTGELFF
TRBJ2-1 few TRBV13 - TGTGCCAGCAGCTTAGGGAGTTTAGGGGGTTCGACCTACAATGAGCAGTTCTTC CASSLGSLGGSTYNEQFF
TRBJ2-3 - TRBV6-1 TRBD1 TGTGCCGGAACAGGGGGCGTAATAAGCACAGATACGCAGTATTTT CAGTGGVISTDTQYF
TRBJ1-4 - TRBV9 - TGTGCCAGCAGCGTCAGCGGGGGCGCGGAAAAACTGTTTTTT CASSVSGGAEKLFF
TRBJ2-5 - TRBV5-4 TRBD1 TGTGCCAGCAGAGAATGGGGGACAGGCGAAGAGACCCAGTACTTC CASREWGTGEETQYF
TRBJ2-7 few TRBV25-1 - TGTGCCAGCAGGCGGGGCAGTTCCTACGAGCAGTACTTC CASRRGSSYEQYF
TRBJ2-1 - TRBV5-1 TRBD2 TGCGCCAGCAGCTCCGGGACTAGTGGATCCTACAATGAGCAGTTCTTC CASSSGTSGSYNEQFF
TRBJ2-2 - TRBV27 - TGTGCCAGCCAACGATTAGACAGAGCGAACACCGGGGAGCTGTTTTTT CASQRLDRANTGELFF
TRBJ1-1 - TRBV6-6 - TGTGCCAGCAAGCCCGAGTACACTGAAGCTTTCTTT CASKPEYTEAFF
TRBJ2-3 - TRBV29-1 - TGCAGCGTTGGTATGGGGGCAGATACGCAGTATTTT CSVGMGADTQYF
TRBJ2-2 - TRBV15 - TGTGCCACCAGCAGAGACTATTCGGAGCTGTTTTTT CATSRDYSELFF
TRBJ2-4 once TRBV15 - TGTGCCACCAGCAGACCCCCTGAAAACATTCAGTACTTC CATSRPPENIQYF
TRBJ2-5 - TRBV7-2 TRBD2 TGTGCCAGCACCCGAGGGACTAGCCGCTACCAAGAGACCCAGTACTTC CASTRGTSRYQETQYF
TRBJ1-5 - TRBV6-5 TRBD1 TGTGCCAGCAGTTACTCGGGACAGGGGGGACAGCCCCAGCATTTT CASSYSGQGGQPQHF
TRBJ2-1 - TRBV20-1 - TGCAGTGCCCCCAGCGCTGAGCAGTTCTTC CSAPSAEQFF
TRBJ2-3 large TRBV4-2 TRBD2 TGTGCCAGCAGCCAGGCGGGAGGGGCCCCAGATACGCAGTATTTT CASSQAGGAPDTQYF
TRBJ2-7 few TRBV6-5 - TGTGCCAGCAGTTACCGCCCGGGCAGCTACGAGCAGTACTTC CASSYRPGSYEQYF
TRBJ2-7 - TRBV6-1 - TGTGCCAGCAGTGAAACGGTGTTGAGGGCGTCGACGCAGTACTTC CASSETVLRASTQYF
TRBJ2-7 - TRBV9 - TGTGCCAGCAGTAATACCGACACAACCTACGAGCAGTACTTC CASSNTDTTYEQYF
TRBJ1-3 - TRBV11-2 TRBD1 TGTGCCAGCAGCCCCGTCAGGGGGGTAGGCACCATATATTTT CASSPVRGVGTIYF
TRBJ1-4 - TRBV7-9 - TGTGCCAGCAGCGCGAACCCCAAAGATGAAAAACTGTTTTTT CASSANPKDEKLFF
TRBJ2-1 - TRBV18 TRBD2 TGTGCCAGCTCACCTGCTAGCGGGAGGGCCGGCAATGAGCAGTTCTTC CASSPASGRAGNEQFF
TRBJ2-3 - TRBV4-3 TRBD1 TGCGCCAGCAGCCACGTAACACAGGGGTCTGAGGGCACGCAGTATTTT CASSHVTQGSEGTQYF